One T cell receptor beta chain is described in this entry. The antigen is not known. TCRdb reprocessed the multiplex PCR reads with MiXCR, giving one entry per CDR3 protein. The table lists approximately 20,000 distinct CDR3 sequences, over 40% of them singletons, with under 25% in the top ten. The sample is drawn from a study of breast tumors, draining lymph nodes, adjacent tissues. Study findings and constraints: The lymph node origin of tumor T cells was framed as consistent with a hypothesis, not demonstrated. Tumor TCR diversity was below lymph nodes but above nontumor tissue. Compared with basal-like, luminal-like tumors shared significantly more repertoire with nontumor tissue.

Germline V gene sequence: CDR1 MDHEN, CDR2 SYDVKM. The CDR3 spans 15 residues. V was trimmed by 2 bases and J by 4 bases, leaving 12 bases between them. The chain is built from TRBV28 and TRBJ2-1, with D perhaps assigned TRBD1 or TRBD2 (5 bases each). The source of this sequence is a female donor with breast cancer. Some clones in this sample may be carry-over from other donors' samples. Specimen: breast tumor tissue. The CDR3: CASSLLGVGYNEQFF. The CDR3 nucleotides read TGTGCCAGCAGTTTACTGGGGGTGGGGTACAATGAGCAGTTCTTC.